The 27 T cell receptor beta chains below were found in one sample sequenced in a study of shared T cell receptors in the human thymus. The data were produced by immunoSEQ multiplex PCR, yet TCRdb's version contains in-frame clones alone and is incomplete. Of about 660,000 clones listed, approximately 89% are singletons. Another study also made use of these data, one on human thymus T cells.

The sequencing sample was made of thymocytes. All receptors derive from a boy in the first two years of life with a congenital heart defect.

The V call is TRBV30, the J call TRBJ2-3; possible D gene TRBD2, 6 bases. Germline lookup yields CDR1 GTSNPN and CDR2 SVGIG (reference sequence). The CDR3 totals 15 residues. V lost 1 base to trimming and J lost 0 bases, with 11 bases between them. The CDR3 sequence: CAWSDPGTSTDTQYF. The CDR3 DNA follows: TGTGCCTGGAGTGACCCGGGGACTAGCACAGATACGCAGTATTTT.

This CDR3 reads CASSSFSANEQFF. DNA for the CDR3: TGTGCCAGCAGTTCCTTTAGCGCCAATGAGCAGTTCTTC. The chain uses TRBV27 and TRBJ2-1; the D gene is possibly TRBD2 (5 bases). Trimming removed 4 bases at V and 6 bases at J, with 10 bases between. Germline V gives CDR1 MNHEY, CDR2 SMNVEV (reference sequence). The CDR3 covers 13 residues.

The chain employs TRBV30 and TRBJ2-2; 12 bases align to TRBD2. Unmatched junction bases numbered 11, after V lost 1 base and J lost 5 bases. CDR3 size: 18 residues. Germline-derived CDR1 and CDR2 are GTSNPN and SVGIG (reference sequence). The CDR3 bases are TGTGCCTGGAGTGCCCCCTCTGCTAGCGGGGGGGTTACCGGGGAGCTGTTTTTT. Protein sequence: CAWSAPSASGGVTGELFF.

This chain uses TRBV28 with TRBJ1-1; no firm D call. This CDR3 is 18 amino acids long. Per the germline V gene, CDR1 is MDHEN and CDR2 is SYDVKM. Trimming shortened V by 3 bases and J by 0 bases, and 20 bases separated the two germline ends. This CDR3 reads CASSFDPGGLGLNTEAFF. The CDR3 DNA reads TGTGCCAGCAGTTTCGATCCGGGCGGACTAGGTCTGAACACTGAAGCTTTCTTT. Drawing the rest from reference TRBV28 and TRBJ1-1, the complete variable domain is DVKVTQSSRYLVKRTGEKVFLECVQDMDHENMFWYRQDPGLGLRLIYFSYDVKMKEKGDIPEGYSVSREKKERFSLILESASTNQTSMYLCASSFDPGGLGLNTEAFFGQGTRLTVV.

CDR3 nucleotides: TGTGCCAGCAGCCAAGATGAGAGGGGGGGTACCTACGAGCAGTACTTC. Encoded protein: CASSQDERGGTYEQYF. The chain carries TRBV14 and TRBJ2-7; weak D call: TRBD2 (7 bases). CDR1 is SGHDN, CDR2 FVKESK, per germline. The CDR3 spans 16 residues. The V end was cut by 0 bases, the J end by 2 bases, with 14 bases between.

The gene calls are TRBV4-3 and TRBJ2-7; weak D call: TRBD2 (6 bases). With 5 bases removed from V and 5 bases from J, the gap between germline ends came to 25 bases. Germline CDR1 is LGHNA and CDR2 is YSLEER. The CDR3 sequence is 17 residues long. This chain's CDR3 is CASSLGVQGGPLDEQYF. The CDR3 DNA is TGCGCCAGCAGCTTAGGGGTCCAGGGAGGCCCACTTGACGAGCAGTACTTC.

This rearrangement joins TRBV7-2 to TRBJ1-6; 7 bases match TRBD1. Germline V CDR1 and CDR2: SGHTA, FQGNSA. The CDR3 extends over 14 amino acids. V was clipped by 4 bases and J by 9 bases; unmatched bases: 6. The CDR3 spells CASSYGQVGSPLHF. Written as DNA, the CDR3 is TGTGCCAGCAGCTATGGACAGGTCGGTTCACCCCTCCACTTT.

This rearrangement joins TRBV5-8 to TRBJ2-1, with TRBD2 matching over 8 bases. Trimming at V came to 3 bases and at J to 9 bases, leaving 8 bases not matched to a gene. The CDR3 has 14 amino acids. Germline CDR1 SGHTS, CDR2 YDEGEE. The CDR3 DNA follows: TGTGCCAGCAGCTCGGGGGGGCCTTTCGTTGAGCAGTTCTTC. Its translation is CASSSGGPFVEQFF. The full variable domain, rest sourced from reference TRBV5-8 and TRBJ2-1, is EAGVTQSPTHLIKTRGQQATLRCSPISGHTSVYWYQQALGLGLQFLLWYDEGEERNRGNFPPRFSGRQFPNYSSELNVNALELEDSALYLCASSSGGPFVEQFFGPGTRLTVL.

This clone occurred once. In DNA, the CDR3 is TGCAGCGCCGCGGCGGGGGGGCCCACCGGGGAGCTGTTTTTT. Translation: CSAAAGGPTGELFF. This chain uses TRBV29-1 with TRBJ2-2, with 9 bases aligning to TRBD2. Germline-derived CDR1 and CDR2 are SQVTM and ANQGSEA. V shed 7 bases and J 4 bases; nucleotides not matched to a gene: 7. The CDR3 has 14 amino acids.

The chain uses TRBV28 and TRBJ2-7; 9 nucleotides match TRBD1. Trimming cost V 5 bases and J 2 bases; bases outside gene matches: 13. The CDR3 has 17 residues. Germline CDR1 is MDHEN and CDR2 is SYDVKM. As DNA, the CDR3 is TGTGCCAGCAGTCTCACTTATCGGACAGGGGAGGCCTACGAGCAGTACTTC. It encodes CASSLTYRTGEAYEQYF.

V is TRBV4-1 and J is TRBJ1-1, with D perhaps matching TRBD1 (6 bases). The length of the CDR3 is 16 residues. With 0 bases removed from V and 0 bases from J, the gap between germline ends came to 11 bases. In germline, CDR1 is MGHRA, CDR2 YSYEKL. The chain's CDR3 is CASSQDQGRVNTEAFF. The CDR3 DNA reads as TGCGCCAGCAGCCAAGATCAGGGGCGGGTGAACACTGAAGCTTTCTTT.

This clone was recorded only once. J is TRBJ2-7 and V is TRBV25-1, with D possibly TRBD2 on 6 matching bases. This CDR3 is 16 amino acids long. The germline V gene has CDR1 MGHDK and CDR2 SYGVNS. V was cut by 3 bases and J by 3 bases, with 18 bases left in between. DNA of the CDR3: TGTGCCAGCAGTGATCCGAGGGGAGGACCTGGCTACGAGCAGTACTTC. Amino acid sequence: CASSDPRGGPGYEQYF.

J is TRBJ2-3 and V is TRBV10-2, with D tentatively TRBD2 (5 bases). The CDR3 is made up of 14 amino acids. Germline V gene data show CDR1 as WSHSY and CDR2 as SAAADI. V dropped 6 bases and J dropped 0 bases, with 10 bases sitting between them. The CDR3 sequence: CASRIASSTDTQYF. DNA of the CDR3: TGCGCCAGCAGAATAGCGAGTAGCACAGATACGCAGTATTTT.

The rearrangement uses TRBV14 and TRBJ1-2; D perhaps matches TRBD1 (6 bases). Germline lookup yields CDR1 SGHDN and CDR2 FVKESK. This CDR3 has 15 amino acids. With 0 bases removed from V and 3 bases from J, the gap between germline ends came to 11 bases. CDR3 region: CASSQEGQSDYGYTF. In DNA, the CDR3 is TGTGCCAGCAGCCAAGAAGGACAGTCAGACTATGGCTACACCTTC.

The chain recombines TRBV7-7 with TRBJ2-3; 12 bases fit TRBD2. Germline CDR1 reads SSHAT; CDR2 reads FNYEAQ (reference sequence). The V segment lost 5 bases and the J segment 2 bases; nucleotides outside the gene matches: 11. This CDR3 is 18 amino acids long. This CDR3 reads CASSPGLAGLGTTDTQYF. Here the CDR3 DNA reads TGTGCCAGCAGCCCTGGACTAGCGGGACTAGGGACCACAGATACGCAGTATTTT.

J is TRBJ2-3 and V is TRBV6-5; TRBD1 agrees at 7 bases. V lost 4 bases, J lost 2 bases, and 6 bases stayed unmatched. The length of the CDR3 is 15 residues. The germline CDR1 and CDR2 sequences are MNHEY and SVGAGI. The CDR3 coding sequence is TGTGCCAGCAGTTTGCGAGGACAGGACACAGATACGCAGTATTTT. Translated: CASSLRGQDTDTQYF.

This clone has just a few counts. The sample holds other DNA sequences that translate to the same CDR3. The chain's CDR3 is CASSTGQGNSPLHF. CDR3 sequence (DNA): TGTGCCAGTAGTACGGGACAGGGAAATTCACCCCTCCACTTT. This chain connects TRBV19 to TRBJ1-6; 9 bases align to TRBD1. CDR3 length: 14 residues. Trimming removed 4 bases from V and 7 bases from J; junction bases left unmatched: 2. Germline V CDR1 and CDR2: LNHDA, SQIVND (reference sequence). The whole variable domain, remainder taken from reference TRBV19 and TRBJ1-6, is DGGITQSPKYLFRKEGQNVTLSCEQNLNHDAMYWYRQDPGQGLRLIYYSQIVNDFQKGDIAEGYSVSREKKESFPLTVTSAQKNPTAFYLCASSTGQGNSPLHFGNGTRLTVT.

This rearrangement joins TRBV4-3 to TRBJ1-5, with D tentatively TRBD1 (6 bases). V lost 3 bases and J 7 bases, leaving 10 bases between the germline ends. This CDR3 is 13 amino acids long. Germline V CDR1 and CDR2: LGHNA, YSLEER. CDR3 in amino acids: CASSQERGQPQHF. CDR3 nucleotides: TGCGCCAGCAGCCAGGAAAGGGGGCAGCCCCAGCATTTT.

The chain carries TRBV28 and TRBJ2-7, with TRBD2 matching over 7 bases. The V segment lost 6 bases and the J segment 9 bases; nucleotides outside the gene matches: 8. The V gene's germline CDR1 is MDHEN and CDR2 SYDVKM. This CDR3 is 12 amino acids long. The CDR3 DNA reads TGTGCCAGCAGAACAGGTGGGGAGGGGCAGTACTTC. Translating gives CASRTGGEGQYF.

The gene calls are TRBV4-3 and TRBJ2-7, with 7 bases that match TRBD2. Germline V gene lookup returns CDR1 LGHNA and CDR2 YSLEER. This CDR3 is 18 amino acids long. J lost 7 bases, V lost 2 bases, and 20 bases had no gene match. The CDR3 spells CASSQLSPSGLPSEEQYF. CDR3 in DNA: TGCGCCAGCAGCCAACTGAGCCCGTCGGGACTACCCTCCGAAGAGCAGTACTTC.

This chain joins TRBV5-5 and TRBJ2-2, with a possible D match to TRBD2 (6 bases). Per the germline V gene, CDR1 is SGHKS and CDR2 is YYEKEE (reference sequence). The CDR3 extends over 16 amino acids. Between the trimmed V and J ends, which lost 2 bases and 4 bases, there was a span of 15 bases. DNA of the CDR3: TGTGCCAGCAGCTTCGGGGAGGCCTCTGGCACCGGGGAGCTGTTTTTT. Residues: CASSFGEASGTGELFF.

This clone came up once. The V and J genes are TRBV28 and TRBJ1-2, with D possibly matching TRBD1 (6 bases). The germline CDR1 and CDR2 sequences are MDHEN and SYDVKM. The CDR3 consists of 11 residues. The chain's CDR3 is CGVRGPDGYTF. The DNA of the CDR3 is TGTGGTGTCAGGGGACCAGATGGCTACACCTTC.

This clone occurred once. This chain links TRBV7-2 with TRBJ2-7; D is unclear. The germline V gene encodes CDR1 SGHTA and CDR2 FQGNSA. This CDR3 is built from 15 residues. Trimming cost V 4 bases and J 0 bases, with 13 bases left between them. CDR3: CASSWMSHYSYEQYF. The CDR3 DNA reads as TGTGCCAGCAGCTGGATGTCCCACTACTCCTACGAGCAGTACTTC. The variable domain in full, with the rest retrieved from reference TRBV7-2 and TRBJ2-7, is GAGVSQSPSNKVTEKGKDVELRCDPISGHTALYWYRQSLGQGLEFLIYFQGNSAPDKSGLPSDRFSAERTGGSVSTLTIQRTQQEDSAVYLCASSWMSHYSYEQYFGPGTRLTVT.

The rearrangement uses TRBV11-2 and TRBJ2-7, with a weak D call TRBD2 (5 bases). Trimming took off 1 base at V and 0 bases at J, with 7 bases between the two ends. The germline CDR1 and CDR2 sequences are SGHAT and FQNNGV. The CDR3 has 14 amino acids. CDR3 bases: TGTGCCAGCAGCTTAGCGGGGTTCTCCTACGAGCAGTACTTC. Its translation is CASSLAGFSYEQYF. Complete variable domain (other parts from reference TRBV11-2 and TRBJ2-7): EAGVAQSPRYKIIEKRQSVAFWCNPISGHATLYWYQQILGQGPKLLIQFQNNGVVDDSQLPKDRFSAERLKGVDSTLKIQPAKLEDSAVYLCASSLAGFSYEQYFGPGTRLTVT.

This chain joins TRBV4-3 and TRBJ1-1, with D tentatively TRBD1 (5 bases). Between the trimmed V and J ends, which lost 1 base and 0 bases, there was a span of 12 bases. The germline V gene has CDR1 LGHNA and CDR2 YSLEER. CDR3 length: 16 amino acids. The CDR3 protein is CASSQASGGMNTEAFF. The CDR3 nucleotides are TGCGCCAGCAGCCAAGCGTCGGGGGGAATGAACACTGAAGCTTTCTTT.

The gene calls are TRBV30 and TRBJ2-5; 10 bases match TRBD1. J was trimmed by 5 bases and V by 6 bases; bases with no gene match: 6. Germline V gene sequence: CDR1 GTSNPN, CDR2 SVGIG (reference sequence). The CDR3 covers 13 residues. The CDR3 spells CACHPGQGETQYF. CDR3 sequence (DNA): TGTGCCTGTCACCCGGGACAGGGGGAGACCCAGTACTTC.

The gene calls are TRBV2 and TRBJ1-5; 10 bases fit TRBD1. The CDR3 length is 13 residues. Germline V lookup: CDR1 SNHLY, CDR2 FYNNEI. The J segment lost 4 bases and the V segment lost 8 bases, leaving 2 bases of the junction unmatched. DNA of the CDR3: TGTGCCAGCGGGACAGGGGCAAATCAGCCCCAGCATTTT. Residues: CASGTGANQPQHF.